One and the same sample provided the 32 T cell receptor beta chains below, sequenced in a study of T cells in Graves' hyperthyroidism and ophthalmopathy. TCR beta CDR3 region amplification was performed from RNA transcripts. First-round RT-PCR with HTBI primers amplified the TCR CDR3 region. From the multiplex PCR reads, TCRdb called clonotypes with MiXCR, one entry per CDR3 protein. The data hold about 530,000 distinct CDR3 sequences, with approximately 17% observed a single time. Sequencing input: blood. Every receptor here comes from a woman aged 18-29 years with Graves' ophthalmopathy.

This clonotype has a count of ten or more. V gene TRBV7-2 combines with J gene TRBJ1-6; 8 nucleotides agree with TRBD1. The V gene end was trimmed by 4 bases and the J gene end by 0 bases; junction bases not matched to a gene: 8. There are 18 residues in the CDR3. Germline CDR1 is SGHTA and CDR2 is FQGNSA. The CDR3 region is CASSSDRGLSSYNSPLHF. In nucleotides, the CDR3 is TGTGCCAGCAGCTCCGACAGGGGCCTAAGCTCCTATAATTCACCCCTCCACTTT.

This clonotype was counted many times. Here the CDR3 DNA reads TGTGCCAGCAGCCCCCTGGTAGCGGGAGGGCCCGGGGAGCAGTTCTTC. This sequence encodes CASSPLVAGGPGEQFF. This sequence joins TRBV11-2 and TRBJ2-1, with TRBD2 identical over 11 bases. The CDR3 is 16 residues long. With 5 bases clipped from V and 10 bases from J, the junction kept 13 bases outside the gene matches. CDR1 is SGHAT and CDR2 is FQNNGV in the germline V gene.

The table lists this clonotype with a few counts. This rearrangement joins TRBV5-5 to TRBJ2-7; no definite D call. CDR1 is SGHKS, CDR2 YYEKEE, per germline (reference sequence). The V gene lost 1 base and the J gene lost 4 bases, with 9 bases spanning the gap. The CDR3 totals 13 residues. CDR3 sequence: CASSLSSMYEQYF. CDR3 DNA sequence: TGTGCCAGCAGCTTGTCCTCCATGTACGAGCAGTACTTC. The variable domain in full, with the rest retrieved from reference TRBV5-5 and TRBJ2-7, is DAGVTQSPTHLIKTRGQQVTLRCSPISGHKSVSWYQQVLGQGPQFIFQYYEKEERGRGNFPDRFSARQFPNYSSELNVNALLLGDSALYLCASSLSSMYEQYFGPGTRLTVT.

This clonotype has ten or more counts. CDR3 nucleotide sequence: TGTGCCAGCACCCCAGGAGGGGCAGGGGCTCGACTTGAAGCTTTCTTT. Its protein product is CASTPGGAGARLEAFF. The gene calls are TRBV27 and TRBJ1-1, with D perhaps TRBD1 (6 bases). The CDR3 loop spans 16 amino acids. Per germline, CDR1 MNHEY and CDR2 SMNVEV (reference sequence). V was clipped by 7 bases and J by 7 bases, with 25 bases between them.

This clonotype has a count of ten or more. The CDR3 nucleotides read TGCGCCAGCAGCTTCGCTATGGGGAACACTGAAGCTTTCTTT. The encoded protein is CASSFAMGNTEAFF. The genes are TRBV5-1 and TRBJ1-1; the D is unclear. The V gene lost 2 bases and the J gene lost 1 base, with 9 bases spanning the gap. The CDR3 loop spans 14 amino acids. Germline loops: CDR1 SGHRS, CDR2 YFSETQ.

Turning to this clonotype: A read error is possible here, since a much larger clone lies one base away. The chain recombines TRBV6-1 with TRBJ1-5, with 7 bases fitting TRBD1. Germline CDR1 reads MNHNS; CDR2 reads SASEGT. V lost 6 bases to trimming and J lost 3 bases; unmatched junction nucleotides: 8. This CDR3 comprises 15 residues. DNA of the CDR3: TGTGCCAGCAGCGCGGGACAGAGGAACAATCAGCCCCAGCATTTT. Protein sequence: CASSAGQRNNQPQHF.

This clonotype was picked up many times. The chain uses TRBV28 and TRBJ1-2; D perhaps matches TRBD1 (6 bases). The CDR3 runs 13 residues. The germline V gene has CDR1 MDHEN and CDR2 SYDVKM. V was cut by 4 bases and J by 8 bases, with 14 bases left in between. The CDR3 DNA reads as TGTGCCAGCAGTTCGGACAGTTCCTACGGCTACACCTTC. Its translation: CASSSDSSYGYTF.

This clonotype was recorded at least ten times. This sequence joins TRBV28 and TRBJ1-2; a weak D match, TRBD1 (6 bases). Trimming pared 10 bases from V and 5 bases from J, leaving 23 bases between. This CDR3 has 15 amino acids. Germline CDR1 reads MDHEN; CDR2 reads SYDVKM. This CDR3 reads CATQGRDKPYYGYTF. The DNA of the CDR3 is TGTGCCACCCAGGGGCGGGATAAGCCCTATTATGGCTACACCTTC.

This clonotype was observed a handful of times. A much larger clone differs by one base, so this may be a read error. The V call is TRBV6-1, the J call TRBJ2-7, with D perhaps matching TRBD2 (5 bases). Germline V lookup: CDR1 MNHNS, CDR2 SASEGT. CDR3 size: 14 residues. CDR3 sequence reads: CTSSEAYGTYEQYF. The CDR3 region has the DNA TGTACCAGCAGTGAAGCCTACGGGACCTACGAGCAGTACTTC.

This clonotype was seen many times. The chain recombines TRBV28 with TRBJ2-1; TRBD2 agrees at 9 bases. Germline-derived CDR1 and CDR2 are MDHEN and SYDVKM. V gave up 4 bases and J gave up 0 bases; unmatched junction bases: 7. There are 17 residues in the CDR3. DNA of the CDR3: TGTGCCAGCAGTTCACCTCTAGCGGGAAGCTCCTACAATGAGCAGTTCTTC. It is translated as CASSSPLAGSSYNEQFF.

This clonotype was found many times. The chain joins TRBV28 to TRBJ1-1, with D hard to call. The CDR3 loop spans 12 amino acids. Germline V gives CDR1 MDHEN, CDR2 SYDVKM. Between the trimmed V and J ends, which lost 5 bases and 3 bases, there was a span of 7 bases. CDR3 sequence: CASSLWDTEAFF. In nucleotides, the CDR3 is TGTGCCAGCAGTCTCTGGGACACTGAAGCTTTCTTT.

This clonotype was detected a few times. This CDR3 is CASSQAEGQETQYF. CDR3 nucleotides: TGTGCCAGCAGCCAAGCGGAAGGGCAAGAGACCCAGTACTTC. This chain links TRBV3-1 with TRBJ2-5; no clear D gene. Trimming left V 1 base short and J 2 bases short, with 8 bases between. This CDR3 spans 14 amino acids. CDR1 and CDR2 (germline): LGHDT, YNNKEL (reference sequence).

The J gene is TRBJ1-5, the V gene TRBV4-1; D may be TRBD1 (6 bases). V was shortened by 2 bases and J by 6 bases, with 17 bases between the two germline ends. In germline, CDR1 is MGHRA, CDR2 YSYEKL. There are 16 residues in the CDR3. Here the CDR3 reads CASSQSRQGSGQPQHF. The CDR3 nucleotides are TGCGCCAGCAGCCAATCCAGGCAGGGGTCCGGTCAGCCCCAGCATTTT.

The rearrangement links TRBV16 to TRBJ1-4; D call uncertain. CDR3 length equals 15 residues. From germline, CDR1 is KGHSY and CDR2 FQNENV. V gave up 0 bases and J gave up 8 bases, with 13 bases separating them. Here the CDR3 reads CASSQSSSRGEKLFF. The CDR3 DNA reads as TGTGCCAGCAGCCAATCGAGTTCCCGAGGGGAAAAACTGTTTTTT. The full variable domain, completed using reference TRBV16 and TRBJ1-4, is GEEVAQTPKHLVRGEGQKAKLYCAPIKGHSYVFWYQQVLKNEFKFLISFQNENVFDETGMPKERFSAKCLPNSPCSLEIQATKLEDSAVYFCASSQSSSRGEKLFFGSGTQLSVL.

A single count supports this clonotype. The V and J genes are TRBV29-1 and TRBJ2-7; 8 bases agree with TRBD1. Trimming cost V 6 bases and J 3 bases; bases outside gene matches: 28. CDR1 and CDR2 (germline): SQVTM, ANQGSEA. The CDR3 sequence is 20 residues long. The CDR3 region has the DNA TGCAGCGTCGCCGGGGTCGTAGCAGGGGGCGCCTCCGGGGAGAGCTACGAGCAGTACTTC. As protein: CSVAGVVAGGASGESYEQYF.

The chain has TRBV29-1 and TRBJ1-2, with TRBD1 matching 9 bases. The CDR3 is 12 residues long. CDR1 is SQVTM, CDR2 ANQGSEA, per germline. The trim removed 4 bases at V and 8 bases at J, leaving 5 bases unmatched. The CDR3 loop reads CSVAGQGGGYTF. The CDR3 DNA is TGCAGCGTTGCGGGACAGGGAGGCGGCTACACCTTC.

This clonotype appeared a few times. CDR3 residues: CASSQDQQETQYF. CDR3 nucleotide sequence: TGCGCCAGCAGCCAAGACCAGCAAGAGACCCAGTACTTC. This chain links TRBV4-3 with TRBJ2-5; no definite D call. The germline V and J ends were trimmed by 0 bases and 2 bases, with 4 bases remaining between them. Germline V gene sequence: CDR1 LGHNA, CDR2 YSLEER. This CDR3 spans 13 amino acids.

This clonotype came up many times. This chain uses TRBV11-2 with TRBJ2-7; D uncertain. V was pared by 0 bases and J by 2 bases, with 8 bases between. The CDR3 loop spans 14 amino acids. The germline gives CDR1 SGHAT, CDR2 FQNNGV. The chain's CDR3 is CASSLDPATYEQYF. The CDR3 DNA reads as TGTGCCAGCAGCTTAGATCCGGCAACCTACGAGCAGTACTTC.

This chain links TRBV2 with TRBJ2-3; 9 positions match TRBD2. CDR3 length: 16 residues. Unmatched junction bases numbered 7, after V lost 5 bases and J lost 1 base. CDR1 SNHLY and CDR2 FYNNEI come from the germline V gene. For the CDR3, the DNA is TGTGCCAGCAGTTACGAGCGGGGGGCGGGCACAGATACGCAGTATTTT. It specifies CASSYERGAGTDTQYF.

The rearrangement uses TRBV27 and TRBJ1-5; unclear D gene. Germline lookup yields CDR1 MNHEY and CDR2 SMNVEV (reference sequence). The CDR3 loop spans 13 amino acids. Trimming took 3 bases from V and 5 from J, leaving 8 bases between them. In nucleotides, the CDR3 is TGTGCCAGCAGTTTTAGCCCTTATCAGCCCCAGCATTTT. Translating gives CASSFSPYQPQHF.

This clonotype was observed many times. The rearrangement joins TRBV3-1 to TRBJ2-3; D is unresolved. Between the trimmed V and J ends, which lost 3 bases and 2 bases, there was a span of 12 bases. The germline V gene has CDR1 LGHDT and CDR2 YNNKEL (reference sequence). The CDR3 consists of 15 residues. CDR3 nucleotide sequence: TGTGCCAGCAGCCAGACTCCGGAGATCACAGATACGCAGTATTTT. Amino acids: CASSQTPEITDTQYF.

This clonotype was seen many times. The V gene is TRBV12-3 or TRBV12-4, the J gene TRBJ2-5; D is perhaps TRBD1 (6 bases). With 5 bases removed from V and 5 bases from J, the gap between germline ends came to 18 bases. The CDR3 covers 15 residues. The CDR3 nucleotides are TGTGCCAGCAGTCCCTTAGTGGGGGCCGGGGAGACCCAGTACTTC. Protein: CASSPLVGAGETQYF.

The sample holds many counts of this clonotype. The CDR3 DNA follows: TGTGCCAGCAGGCCCTCAGGGTCAACTAATGAAAAACTGTTTTTT. Protein: CASRPSGSTNEKLFF. The chain recombines TRBV28 with TRBJ1-4; TRBD1 might be the D (5 bases). CDR1 is MDHEN, CDR2 SYDVKM, per germline. V was clipped by 6 bases and J by 0 bases, with 11 bases between them. The CDR3 is 15 amino acids.

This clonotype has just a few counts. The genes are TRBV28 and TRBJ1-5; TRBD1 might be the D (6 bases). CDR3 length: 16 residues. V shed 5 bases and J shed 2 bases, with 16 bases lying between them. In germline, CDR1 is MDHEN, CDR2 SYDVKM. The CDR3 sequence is CASSPLSAGGNQPQHF. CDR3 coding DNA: TGTGCCAGCAGTCCGCTTTCGGCAGGGGGCAATCAGCCCCAGCATTTT. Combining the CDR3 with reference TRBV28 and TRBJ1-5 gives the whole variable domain DVKVTQSSRYLVKRTGEKVFLECVQDMDHENMFWYRQDPGLGLRLIYFSYDVKMKEKGDIPEGYSVSREKKERFSLILESASTNQTSMYLCASSPLSAGGNQPQHFGDGTRLSIL.

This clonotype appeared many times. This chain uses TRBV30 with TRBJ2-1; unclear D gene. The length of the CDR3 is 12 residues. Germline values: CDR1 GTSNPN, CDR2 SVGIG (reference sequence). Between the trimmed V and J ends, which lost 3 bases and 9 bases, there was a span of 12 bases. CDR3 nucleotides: TGTGCCTGGAGCGCCCTAGATGTTGAGCAGTTCTTC. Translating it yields CAWSALDVEQFF. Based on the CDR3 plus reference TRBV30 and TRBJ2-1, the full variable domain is SQTIHQWPATLVQPVGSPLSLECTVEGTSNPNLYWYRQAAGRGLQLLFYSVGIGQISSEVPQNLSASRPQDRQFILSSKKLLLSDSGFYLCAWSALDVEQFFGPGTRLTVL.

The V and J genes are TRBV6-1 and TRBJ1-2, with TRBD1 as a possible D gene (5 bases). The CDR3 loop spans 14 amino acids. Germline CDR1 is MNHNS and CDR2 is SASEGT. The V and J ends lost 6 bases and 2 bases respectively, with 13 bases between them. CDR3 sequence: CASSPRPGNYGYTF. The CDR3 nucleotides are TGTGCCAGCAGCCCCCGCCCAGGGAACTATGGCTACACCTTC.

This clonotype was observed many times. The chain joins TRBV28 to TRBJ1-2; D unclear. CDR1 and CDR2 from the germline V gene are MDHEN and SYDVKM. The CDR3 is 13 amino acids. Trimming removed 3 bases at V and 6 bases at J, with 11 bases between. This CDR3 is CASSFRAAHGYTF. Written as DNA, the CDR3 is TGTGCCAGCAGTTTCCGGGCAGCCCATGGCTACACCTTC.

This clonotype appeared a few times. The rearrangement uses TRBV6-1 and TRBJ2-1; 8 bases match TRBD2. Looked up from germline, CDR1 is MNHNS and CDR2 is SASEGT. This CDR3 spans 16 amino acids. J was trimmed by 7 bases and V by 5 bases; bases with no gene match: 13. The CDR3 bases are TGTGCCAGCAGTCCCTTCGCAGCGGGAGAGATGAATGAGCAGTTCTTC. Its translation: CASSPFAAGEMNEQFF.

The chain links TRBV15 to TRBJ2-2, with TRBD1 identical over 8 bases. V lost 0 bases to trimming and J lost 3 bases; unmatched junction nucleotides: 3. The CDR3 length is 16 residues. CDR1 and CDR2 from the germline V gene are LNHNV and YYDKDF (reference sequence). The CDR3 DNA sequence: TGTGCCACCAGCAGAGACGGACAGGGTTACACCGGGGAGCTGTTTTTT. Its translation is CATSRDGQGYTGELFF.

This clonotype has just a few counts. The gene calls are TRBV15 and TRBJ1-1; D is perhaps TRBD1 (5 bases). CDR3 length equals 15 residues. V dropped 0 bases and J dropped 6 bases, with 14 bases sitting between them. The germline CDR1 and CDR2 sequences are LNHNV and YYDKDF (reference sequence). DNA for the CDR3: TGTGCCACCAGCAGAGACAGAGGCGGGACGCCTGAAGCTTTCTTT. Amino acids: CATSRDRGGTPEAFF.

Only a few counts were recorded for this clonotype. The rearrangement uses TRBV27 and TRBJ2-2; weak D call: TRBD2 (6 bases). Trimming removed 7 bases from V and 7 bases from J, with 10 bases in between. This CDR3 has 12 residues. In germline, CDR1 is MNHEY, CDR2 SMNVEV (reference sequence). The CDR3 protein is CASKEGGGELFF. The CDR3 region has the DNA TGTGCCAGCAAGGAGGGAGGCGGGGAGCTGTTTTTT.

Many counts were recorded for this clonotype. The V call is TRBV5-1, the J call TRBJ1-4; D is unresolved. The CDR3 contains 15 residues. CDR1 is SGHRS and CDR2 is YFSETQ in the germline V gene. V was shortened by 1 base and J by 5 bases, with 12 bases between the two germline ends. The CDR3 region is CASSLTAALNEKLFF. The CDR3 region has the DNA TGCGCCAGCAGCTTGACGGCAGCTCTGAATGAAAAACTGTTTTTT.